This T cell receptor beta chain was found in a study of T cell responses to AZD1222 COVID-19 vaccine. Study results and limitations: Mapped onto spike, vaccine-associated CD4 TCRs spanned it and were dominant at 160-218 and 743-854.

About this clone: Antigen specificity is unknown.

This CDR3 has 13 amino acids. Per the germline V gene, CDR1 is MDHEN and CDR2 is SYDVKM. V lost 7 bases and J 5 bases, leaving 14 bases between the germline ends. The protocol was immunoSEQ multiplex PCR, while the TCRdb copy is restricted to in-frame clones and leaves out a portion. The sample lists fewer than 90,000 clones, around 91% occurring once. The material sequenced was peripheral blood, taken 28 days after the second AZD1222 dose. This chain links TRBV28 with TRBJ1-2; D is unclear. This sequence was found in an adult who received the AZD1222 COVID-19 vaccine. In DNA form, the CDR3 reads TGTGCCAGCACCCCGGGGAGTTTTTATGGCTACACCTTC. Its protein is CASTPGSFYGYTF.